This record concerns one TCR beta chain sequence. The data derive from a study of follicular helper T cells after annual influenza vaccination. The time point denotes: 2014-2015 season, 7 days after vaccination. This table comes from immunoSEQ multiplex PCR, and its TCRdb copy is limited to in-frame clones, with some not included. Altogether about 7,800 clones are present, around four fifths being singletons, with the ten largest covering 1.8%. Germline V lookup: CDR1 LGHNA, CDR2 YNFKEQ. The CDR3 totals 12 residues. With V trimmed by 3 bases and J by 7 bases, 2 bases remained unmatched. Sequenced material: CXCR5+ CD38- circulating T follicular helper cells from blood, taken 7 days after influenza vaccination. The subset denotes: circulating Tfh, non-naive CD4+CXCR5+PD-1+ (ICOS+CD38+ or ICOS-CD38-). The gene calls are TRBV4-2 and TRBJ1-1, with 7 bases aligning to TRBD1. This TCR derives from an adult who received the influenza vaccine. The CDR3 is CASSQGTVEAFF. DNA of the CDR3: TGTGCCAGCAGCCAGGGGACAGTTGAAGCTTTCTTT.